This note documents a single T cell receptor beta chain sequence. Its antigen remains undetermined. No much larger clonotype is one base removed from it; base qualities were not supplied. The data derive from a study of T cell responses to AZD1222 COVID-19 vaccine (dated by TCRdb to the early 2020s). Concerning the study at large: AZD1222 recipients with second doses at about 4 weeks or about 12 weeks were pooled, because spike-specific TCR depth and breadth did not differ between schedules. Trial participants were enrolled into age subgroups of 18-55, 56-69 and 70-plus years, which contained about 150, 28 and 57 TCR-sequenced participants, respectively. A total of 230 to 250 trial participants underwent TCR sequencing, of whom roughly 210 received two doses of AZD1222 and approximately 25 received two doses of the MenACWY control vaccine. What the study reported, not specific to this receptor: The 56-69-year group was small, and its depth increase did not reach significance, likely because of low power. Participants were mostly white British and included more females than males, and it was suggested by the authors that clonal diversity may have been underestimated. Vaccine-associated CD4 TCRs spanned the whole spike protein, with dominant responses in regions 160-218 and 743-854. Spike-specific TCR breadth and depth rose significantly after two AZD1222 doses compared with day 0 and with MenACWY recipients. Because no day 14 peak-response samples were available, repertoires were characterized only after the peak T cell response. Reportedly, close to half of the unique spike-specific TCRs recognized epitopes lying outside the regions that are mutated in the B.1.351 and B.1.1.7 variants. Conclusions about previously exposed vaccinees were limited because only a handful of AZD1222 recipients were SARS-CoV-2 seropositive at baseline.

The CDR3 holds 15 amino acids from the cysteine to the phenylalanine. Only the CDR3 portion is preserved as DNA: 45 bases, with reading frame beginning at the first base. CDR1 KGHSH and CDR2 LQKENI were looked up in the germline V gene. Trimming leaves V shorter by 3 bases and J shorter by 0 bases, with the junction holding 2 bases beyond the gene matches. The CDR3 regions of human TCRbeta chains were analyzed by immunosequencing. Under the source paper's analysis protocol: TCRs in the repertoires were compared against a reference library of SARS-CoV-2-specific TCRs that had been generated with the MIRA antigen-specificity platform. Breadth was defined as the fraction of unique TCRs that were SARS-CoV-2-associated, and depth was defined as the fraction of total T cells that were SARS-CoV-2-associated. Each spike-specific TCR was assigned to its reactive spike region and to a CD4 or CD8 class using the MIRA data. Log10-transformed breadth and depth values were compared by one-way ANOVA with Sidak's multiple comparisons tests. The immuneACCESS repertoire file appears here via TCRdb, limited to in-frame rearrangements. These files lack a portion of the clones; in checked studies, under half of the deficit traces to unresolved V genes, and the cause of the others is not known. Clone size and V and J calls were adopted from that table, with D and trimming inferred from the DNA. The sample yields over 100,000 clones; 84% were counted once. The ten largest clones take up around 9.9% of the sample.

This specimen's time point label, per the study, means: baseline before first vaccination. Vaccinee samples were obtained from the UK trials COV001 and COV002, which included a single-blind randomized controlled phase 2/3 trial of AZD1222 (ChAdOx1 nCoV-19) in healthy adults. Trial participant PBMC samples were collected at day 0 and day 28 after the second dose for TCRbeta chain sequencing. This TCR was recovered from an adult in good health. In this chain, TRBV18 is recombined with TRBJ2-3, with 8 junctional bases fitting TRBD2. The specimen was peripheral blood, collected on day 0 of AZD1222 vaccination. The encoded CDR3 is CASSPSGDSTDTQYF. The DNA sequence is given as TGTGCCAGCTCACCTAGCGGGGATAGCACAGATACGCAGTATTTT.